A single sample gave rise to the 15 T cell receptor beta chains below, sequenced in a study of blood T cell repertoires in COVID-19. Assay: immunoSEQ multiplex PCR; the TCRdb copy retains only in-frame clones and omits some. The data show some 240,000 clones, approximately 89% seen once. Sequenced input: PBMCs or T cells enriched from blood (not recorded which). The receptors shown here come from a middle-aged woman who had been exposed to COVID-19.

The rearrangement joins TRBV28 to TRBJ2-3; TRBD1 is a possible D gene (6 bases). The V and J ends lost 7 bases and 6 bases respectively, with 20 bases between them. Germline CDR1 and CDR2: MDHEN and SYDVKM. This CDR3 has 15 amino acids. The CDR3 reads CASTYPGAQGDTQYF. For the CDR3, the DNA is TGTGCCAGCACCTACCCAGGGGCCCAGGGGGATACGCAGTATTTT.

The chain carries TRBV28 and TRBJ2-5; 8 positions agree with TRBD1. The CDR3 has 14 amino acids. The germline gives CDR1 MDHEN, CDR2 SYDVKM. The V gene end was trimmed by 7 bases and the J gene end by 4 bases; junction bases not matched to a gene: 8. The CDR3 region has the DNA TGTGCCAGCACCCGGGACAGGCGCTTAGAGACCCAGTACTTC. This codes for CASTRDRRLETQYF.

This chain uses TRBV28 with TRBJ2-2, with a possible D match to TRBD1 (6 bases). The CDR3 is 16 amino acids. The V end was cut by 6 bases, the J end by 2 bases, with 16 bases between. Germline V gene data show CDR1 as MDHEN and CDR2 as SYDVKM. The CDR3, as DNA: TGTGCCAGCAGCTCACCGGCAGGGGTCAACACCGGGGAGCTGTTTTTT. Translation: CASSSPAGVNTGELFF.

The chain uses TRBV3-1 (or the pseudogene TRBV3-2) and TRBJ1-5, with TRBD1 matching 9 bases. Germline V gene lookup returns CDR1 LGHDT and CDR2 YNNKEL (reference sequence). The CDR3 has 15 residues. V trimming: 3 bases; J trimming: 6 bases; junction bases outside the gene matches: 6. Written as DNA, the CDR3 is TGTGCCAGCAGCCAGGACAGGGGCGAACGTCAGCCCCAGCATTTT. This sequence encodes CASSQDRGERQPQHF.

This rearrangement joins TRBV18 to TRBJ2-3; D not resolved. The CDR3 is 18 residues long. CDR1 and CDR2 (germline): KGHSH, LQKENI. Trimming removed 2 bases from V and 3 bases from J, with 21 bases in between. The CDR3 sequence: CASSPNPRPIIATDTQYF. DNA for the CDR3: TGTGCCAGCTCACCAAACCCAAGACCTATCATAGCAACAGATACGCAGTATTTT.

This rearrangement joins TRBV19 to TRBJ1-5, with 7 bases lining up with TRBD1. The germline V gene encodes CDR1 LNHDA and CDR2 SQIVND (reference sequence). Trimming took 3 bases from V and 5 from J; bases not matched to a gene: 7. The CDR3 is made up of 15 amino acids. The CDR3 nucleotides read TGTGCCAGTAGTATCCCTCGACAGGGAGATCAGCCCCAGCATTTT. This gives the protein CASSIPRQGDQPQHF.

This sequence joins TRBV28 and TRBJ1-2; 7 nucleotides agree with TRBD1. The CDR3 contains 13 residues. The germline V gene encodes CDR1 MDHEN and CDR2 SYDVKM. Trimming at V came to 3 bases and at J to 8 bases, leaving 6 bases not matched to a gene. The DNA of the CDR3 is TGTGCCAGCAGTTTCCAGGGGGGTTCAGGCTACACCTTC. It encodes CASSFQGGSGYTF.

The rearrangement links TRBV2 to TRBJ1-4, with D maybe TRBD1 (6 bases). Between the trimmed V and J ends, which lost 5 bases and 8 bases, there was a span of 18 bases. The CDR3 consists of 15 residues. The germline CDR1 and CDR2 sequences are SNHLY and FYNNEI. CDR3 nucleotides: TGTGCCAGCAGTCCCGGGACAAACGGGGGGGAAAAACTGTTTTTT. Protein: CASSPGTNGGEKLFF.

This clone was seen a few times. The chain carries TRBV25-1 and TRBJ2-1; D might be TRBD2 (5 bases). The CDR3 totals 13 residues. V shed 4 bases and J shed 5 bases, with 9 bases lying between them. Germline lookup yields CDR1 MGHDK and CDR2 SYGVNS. CDR3 amino acids: CASSGRLHNEQFF. The CDR3 nucleotides are TGTGCCAGCAGTGGGAGGCTTCACAATGAGCAGTTCTTC.

This chain joins TRBV10-3 and TRBJ2-5, with 8 bases fitting TRBD2. The CDR3 is made up of 13 amino acids. Germline V lookup: CDR1 ENHRY, CDR2 SYGVKD. V dropped 5 bases and J dropped 4; count of bases not matched to a gene: 3. DNA of the CDR3: TGTGCCATCAGTTCTACTAGCGGAGAGACCCAGTACTTC. This translates into CAISSTSGETQYF.

This CDR3 is CASSPRLAGENEQFF. In DNA, the CDR3 is TGTGCCAGCAGCCCCCGACTAGCGGGAGAAAATGAGCAGTTCTTC. The chain is built from TRBV7-3 and TRBJ2-1; 12 bases match TRBD2. The CDR3 totals 15 residues. Trimming at V came to 5 bases and at J to 7 bases, leaving 6 bases not matched to a gene. Germline values: CDR1 SGHTA, CDR2 FQGTGA.

CDR3 protein: CASSRKGGTSVLPGELFF. For the CDR3, the DNA is TGCGCCAGCAGCCGAAAGGGAGGTACTAGCGTACTACCCGGGGAGCTGTTTTTT. This chain links TRBV4-3 with TRBJ2-2; TRBD2 agrees at 7 bases. Germline V gene data show CDR1 as LGHNA and CDR2 as YSLEER. The trim removed 4 bases at V and 6 bases at J, leaving 17 bases unmatched. The CDR3 sequence is 18 residues long.

This chain connects TRBV11-3 to TRBJ1-1, with D unresolved. Germline V gene lookup returns CDR1 SGHNT and CDR2 YENEEA. V was cut by 1 base and J by 6 bases, with 12 bases left in between. This CDR3 is built from 14 residues. DNA of the CDR3: TGTGCCAGCAGCTTAGGGCTCAGGTCCGCTGAAGCTTTCTTT. Protein: CASSLGLRSAEAFF.

The rearrangement links TRBV30 to TRBJ2-1; 9 nucleotides line up with TRBD1. CDR1 and CDR2 from the germline V gene are GTSNPN and SVGIG (reference sequence). CDR3 length equals 16 residues. Trimming took 2 bases from V and 8 from J; bases not matched to a gene: 13. In DNA, the CDR3 is TGTGCCTGGAGTCTTCCTTCCGGGACAGGGAGCGATGAGCAGTTCTTC. It is translated as CAWSLPSGTGSDEQFF.

This chain joins TRBV7-2 and TRBJ2-1; D perhaps matches TRBD1 (6 bases). Germline V lookup: CDR1 SGHTA, CDR2 FQGNSA. V was clipped by 6 bases and J by 7 bases, with 16 bases between them. The CDR3 is 14 residues long. CDR3 DNA: TGTGCCAGCAGGCCAGGGGTTAGTAGAAATGAGCAGTTCTTC. Translating it yields CASRPGVSRNEQFF. Full variable domain (remainder filled in from reference TRBV7-2 and TRBJ2-1): GAGVSQSPSNKVTEKGKDVELRCDPISGHTALYWYRQSLGQGLEFLIYFQGNSAPDKSGLPSDRFSAERTGGSVSTLTIQRTQQEDSAVYLCASRPGVSRNEQFFGPGTRLTVL.